These 28 T cell receptor beta chains originate from one sample sequenced in a study of T cells in tumors after PD-1 blockade. Profiling relied on immunoSEQ multiplex PCR, and the TCRdb table lists in-frame clones only, not all of them. This sample carries approximately 48,000 clones, roughly 80% of them seen once, and the ten largest clones take about 4%. The specimen was PBMCs, collected before anti-PD-1 treatment. The receptors stem from a human donor with basal cell carcinoma.

This chain joins TRBV7-2 and TRBJ2-7; tentative D call: TRBD2 (5 bases). Deletions cut 3 bases from V and 2 bases from J, with 5 bases between. The CDR3 is 12 amino acids. Germline V gives CDR1 SGHTA, CDR2 FQGNSA. The CDR3 nucleotides read TGTGCCAGCAGCTTTAGCGCCTACGAGCAGTACTTC. Amino acids: CASSFSAYEQYF. The variable domain in full, completed from reference TRBV7-2 and TRBJ2-7, reads GAGVSQSPSNKVTEKGKDVELRCDPISGHTALYWYRQSLGQGLEFLIYFQGNSAPDKSGLPSDRFSAERTGGSVSTLTIQRTQQEDSAVYLCASSFSAYEQYFGPGTRLTVT.

This chain joins TRBV6-5 and TRBJ2-7; 8 bases map to TRBD1. This CDR3 comprises 12 residues. Germline V gene data show CDR1 as MNHEY and CDR2 as SVGAGI. V was pared by 10 bases and J by 3 bases, with 5 bases of the junction left unmatched. The CDR3 DNA sequence: TGTGCCACCAAGGACAGGGACTACGAGCAGTACTTC. Its translation is CATKDRDYEQYF.

A few counts support this clone. The V gene is TRBV30, the J gene TRBJ1-2, with a tentative D call TRBD1 (6 bases). Germline V gene data show CDR1 as GTSNPN and CDR2 as SVGIG (reference sequence). V shed 0 bases and J shed 8 bases, with 10 bases lying between them. The length of the CDR3 is 12 residues. The CDR3 sequence is CAWSVGGLGYTF. The CDR3 nucleotides read TGTGCCTGGAGTGTAGGGGGGCTGGGCTACACCTTC. Complete variable domain (other parts from reference TRBV30 and TRBJ1-2): SQTIHQWPATLVQPVGSPLSLECTVEGTSNPNLYWYRQAAGRGLQLLFYSVGIGQISSEVPQNLSASRPQDRQFILSSKKLLLSDSGFYLCAWSVGGLGYTFGSGTRLTVV.

This rearrangement joins TRBV29-1 to TRBJ1-1; 8 bases line up with TRBD1. J was trimmed by 0 bases and V by 7 bases; bases with no gene match: 4. Germline V CDR1 and CDR2: SQVTM, ANQGSEA. The CDR3 extends over 13 amino acids. The CDR3 here is CSARTGMNTEAFF. CDR3 coding DNA: TGCAGCGCCAGGACAGGGATGAACACTGAAGCTTTCTTT.

The rearrangement joins TRBV30 to TRBJ1-2; TRBD1 is a possible D gene (5 bases). Trimming took 2 bases from V and 0 from J, leaving 16 bases between them. This CDR3 region has 16 residues. From germline, CDR1 is GTSNPN and CDR2 SVGIG (reference sequence). The CDR3 protein is CAWSPEGTGANYGYTF. DNA for the CDR3: TGTGCCTGGAGTCCCGAGGGGACGGGAGCTAACTATGGCTACACCTTC.

The CDR3: CSASRGKSLAKNIQYF. CDR3 coding DNA: TGCAGTGCTAGTAGGGGTAAATCCCTAGCCAAAAACATTCAGTACTTC. This rearrangement joins TRBV20-1 to TRBJ2-4; D possibly corresponds to TRBD1 (5 bases). Trimming cost V 3 bases and J 0 bases, with 15 bases left between them. CDR1 and CDR2 from the germline V gene are DFQATT and SNEGSKA (reference sequence). The CDR3 consists of 16 residues.

The rearrangement uses TRBV14 and TRBJ2-2; the match to TRBD1 covers 7 bases. J gave up 0 bases and V 4 bases, and 8 bases lay outside the gene matches. This CDR3 region has 17 residues. Germline V gene sequence: CDR1 SGHDN, CDR2 FVKESK. Here the CDR3 reads CASSRLYRGTNTGELFF. In DNA form, the CDR3 reads TGTGCCAGCAGCCGATTATACAGGGGCACGAACACCGGGGAGCTGTTTTTT.

The genes are TRBV21-1 and TRBJ2-1. TRBV21-1 is a pseudogene segment. The CDR3 has 20 residues. The CDR3 bases are TGTGCCAGCAGCAAAGGTAATGCCCCAGGGTTCCGAGGGGCCTACAATGAGCAGTTCTTC. Translation: CASSKGNAPGFRGAYNEQFF.

The chain carries TRBV30 and TRBJ1-3; no reliable D call. CDR1 is GTSNPN and CDR2 is SVGIG in the germline V gene (reference sequence). The CDR3 has 13 amino acids. Trimming pared 3 bases from V and 4 bases from J, leaving 10 bases between. CDR3 nucleotide sequence: TGTGCCTGGAGGTACAGCACGGGAAACACCATATATTTT. Encoded protein: CAWRYSTGNTIYF. The full variable domain, rest sourced from reference TRBV30 and TRBJ1-3, is SQTIHQWPATLVQPVGSPLSLECTVEGTSNPNLYWYRQAAGRGLQLLFYSVGIGQISSEVPQNLSASRPQDRQFILSSKKLLLSDSGFYLCAWRYSTGNTIYFGEGSWLTVV.

The chain is built from TRBV6-4 and TRBJ2-3; D not certain. V lost 6 bases and J 2 bases, leaving 15 bases between the germline ends. The CDR3 spans 15 residues. Germline V gene lookup returns CDR1 MRHNA and CDR2 SNTAGT. Here the CDR3 DNA reads TGTGCCAGCAGCTCAAACCCACAGTCCACAGATACGCAGTATTTT. Protein sequence: CASSSNPQSTDTQYF.

The V and J genes are TRBV2 and TRBJ1-1; tentative D call: TRBD1 (5 bases). Trimming took off 5 bases at V and 2 bases at J, with 15 bases between the two ends. Germline V gene data show CDR1 as SNHLY and CDR2 as FYNNEI. This CDR3 contains 15 residues. CDR3 amino acids: CASSITRDANTEAFF. CDR3 nucleotide sequence: TGTGCCAGCAGTATAACTCGGGACGCCAACACTGAAGCTTTCTTT.

V and J are TRBV12-5 and TRBJ1-1, with 7 bases lining up with TRBD1. The CDR3 extends over 18 amino acids. Germline-derived CDR1 and CDR2 are LGHNT and FRNRAP. J lost 1 base, V lost 4 bases, and 15 bases had no gene match. This CDR3 reads CASGWITDRRTGNTEAFF. The CDR3, as DNA: TGTGCTAGTGGTTGGATCACTGACCGACGGACAGGGAACACTGAAGCTTTCTTT.

The chain carries TRBV3-1 (or the pseudogene TRBV3-2) and TRBJ2-2, with TRBD1 matching 7 bases. The length of the CDR3 is 16 residues. Germline V gene lookup returns CDR1 LGHDT and CDR2 YNNKEL (reference sequence). Trimming cost V 4 bases and J 0 bases; bases outside gene matches: 5. CDR3 residues: CASSPQGLANTGELFF. In nucleotides, the CDR3 is TGTGCCAGCAGCCCACAGGGGTTAGCGAACACCGGGGAGCTGTTTTTT.

The chain combines TRBV5-1 with TRBJ2-3; D is unclear. Germline V gene lookup returns CDR1 SGHRS and CDR2 YFSETQ. V was clipped by 0 bases and J by 3 bases, with 8 bases between them. This CDR3 contains 14 residues. The DNA for the CDR3 is TGCGCCAGCAGCTTGGGGTTAATGACAGATACGCAGTATTTT. Protein: CASSLGLMTDTQYF.

The chain recombines TRBV6-4 with TRBJ2-1; 7 bases fit TRBD1. Trimming at V came to 3 bases and at J to 5 bases, leaving 1 base not matched to a gene. The CDR3 is 13 amino acids. Germline loops: CDR1 MRHNA, CDR2 SNTAGT. The CDR3 region has the DNA TGTGCCAGCAGTGAAACAGGGGACAATGAGCAGTTCTTC. Translation gives CASSETGDNEQFF.

This clone rates as medium-sized. The CDR3 DNA is TGTGCCACCAGCAGCACCGATTCACTCACCTTC. It encodes CATSSTDSLTF. The chain joins TRBV15 to TRBJ1-2; D not certain. V lost 3 bases, J lost 13 bases, and 12 bases lay in between. This CDR3 is built from 11 residues. CDR1 and CDR2 from the germline V gene are LNHNV and YYDKDF (reference sequence).

The CDR3 nucleotides read TGTGCCAGCAGCTTGGACCAGAGACAGGTCTGGAACTATGGCTACACCTTC. Protein sequence: CASSLDQRQVWNYGYTF. V usage is TRBV5-5 and J usage is TRBJ1-2; possibly TRBD1 for D (6 bases). CDR3 size: 17 residues. CDR1 is SGHKS and CDR2 is YYEKEE in the germline V gene (reference sequence). V lost 0 bases to trimming and J lost 2 bases, with 17 bases between them.

The chain recombines TRBV5-1 with TRBJ1-1; D remains ambiguous. Trimming took off 0 bases at V and 3 bases at J, with 9 bases between the two ends. Per the germline V gene, CDR1 is SGHRS and CDR2 is YFSETQ. There are 14 residues in the CDR3. The CDR3 reads CASSLASGHTEAFF. CDR3 nucleotide sequence: TGCGCCAGCAGCTTGGCCTCCGGGCACACTGAAGCTTTCTTT.

This clone showed up just once. The chain has TRBV7-2 and TRBJ2-5; D may match TRBD1 or TRBD2 (6 bases each). V lost 1 base and J 5 bases, leaving 14 bases between the germline ends. This CDR3 is built from 15 residues. Per germline, CDR1 SGHTA and CDR2 FQGNSA. CDR3 residues: CASSLELGGKETQYF. The CDR3 DNA is TGTGCCAGCAGCTTAGAGTTAGGGGGGAAGGAGACCCAGTACTTC.

A word on this clone: One junction end disagrees with the germline gene, perhaps due to a read error. The chain carries TRBV7-6 and TRBJ1-2, with 9 positions matching TRBD1. CDR3 length: 12 amino acids. Germline lookup yields CDR1 SGHVS and CDR2 FNYEAQ. The CDR3 nucleotides are TGCGCTACCCGGGACAGGGCCTATGGCTACACCTTC. Protein sequence: CATRDRAYGYTF.

This chain uses TRBV10-2 with TRBJ2-1; 8 bases fit TRBD2. This CDR3 contains 16 residues. The V and J ends lost 2 bases and 6 bases, in that order; junction bases with no gene match: 9. Germline V gene data show CDR1 as WSHSY and CDR2 as SAAADI. Here the CDR3 DNA reads TGCGCCAGCAGTGAGCGGGGGGGCCTCTTGTTCAATGAGCAGTTCTTC. Protein: CASSERGGLLFNEQFF.

The chain recombines TRBV28 with TRBJ1-6; 8 nucleotides match TRBD1. Germline V gives CDR1 MDHEN, CDR2 SYDVKM. The V gene end was trimmed by 6 bases and the J gene end by 9 bases; junction bases not matched to a gene: 10. The CDR3 sequence is 15 residues long. CDR3: CASSSRDRSLSPLHF. The DNA for the CDR3 is TGTGCCAGCAGCTCCCGGGACAGGTCTCTTTCACCCCTCCACTTT.

This chain links TRBV6-4 with TRBJ2-3; 7 nucleotides agree with TRBD1. The CDR3 contains 16 residues. V dropped 2 bases and J dropped 2; count of bases not matched to a gene: 7. Germline assignment: CDR1 MRHNA and CDR2 SNTAGT. CDR3: CASSDMAGGPTDTQYF. Here the CDR3 DNA reads TGTGCCAGCAGTGACATGGCAGGGGGACCCACAGATACGCAGTATTTT.

In its sample, this clone is medium-sized. V is TRBV4-1 and J is TRBJ2-1; D gene uncertain. This CDR3 spans 16 amino acids. Trimming pared 2 bases from V and 0 bases from J, leaving 11 bases between. Germline V lookup: CDR1 MGHRA, CDR2 YSYEKL. CDR3 region: CASSQSPHYSYNEQFF. As DNA, the CDR3 is TGCGCCAGCAGCCAATCCCCCCATTACTCCTACAATGAGCAGTTCTTC.

The sample holds a few counts of this clone. The CDR3 nucleotides are TGTGCCAGCAGCCAGAGCTACAGGGATTATGGCTACACCTTC. Translation gives CASSQSYRDYGYTF. The gene calls are TRBV3-1 (or the pseudogene TRBV3-2) and TRBJ1-2; perhaps TRBD1 as D (6 bases). Germline lookup yields CDR1 LGHDT and CDR2 YNNKEL (reference sequence). There are 14 residues in the CDR3. V was shortened by 3 bases and J by 5 bases, with 13 bases between the two germline ends.

The chain recombines TRBV5-6 with TRBJ2-7; 9 bases line up with TRBD1. J gave up 4 bases and V 3 bases, and 5 bases lay outside the gene matches. Germline V gene sequence: CDR1 SGHDT, CDR2 YYEEEE. The CDR3 runs to 14 residues. The CDR3 loop reads CASSSGQGMYEQYF. CDR3 nucleotide sequence: TGTGCCAGCAGCTCCGGACAGGGGATGTACGAGCAGTACTTC.

This chain connects TRBV30 to TRBJ1-6; D is unclear. CDR1 and CDR2 (germline): GTSNPN, SVGIG (reference sequence). V shed 2 bases and J shed 13 bases, with 9 bases lying between them. The CDR3 is 11 residues long. This chain's CDR3 is CAWSFQGPLHF. CDR3 sequence (DNA): TGTGCCTGGAGTTTTCAAGGGCCCCTCCACTTT.

The chain employs TRBV18 and TRBJ2-7; 9 bases line up with TRBD1. The CDR3 extends over 15 amino acids. With V trimmed by 2 bases and J by 6 bases, 8 bases remained unmatched. CDR1 is KGHSH and CDR2 is LQKENI in the germline V gene. The CDR3 loop reads CASSPVSLTGGEQYF. The CDR3 DNA sequence: TGTGCCAGCTCACCAGTCTCCCTGACAGGGGGCGAGCAGTACTTC.